This paragraph covers one TCR beta chain sequence. What it binds is unknown. The sample belongs to a study of blood T cells in healthy people across ages. Study-level results: Unsorted PBMC input precluded a conclusive naive versus antigen-experienced comparison.

Donors ranged from roughly 6 to 95 years old and were healthy Caucasians in Russia. With a J-beta primer mix and a sample-barcoded 5' primer, a second PCR ran about 7 to 11 cycles. TCRdb reanalysed the 5' RACE reads using MiXCR and keeps one entry per CDR3 protein. The sample holds under 2,000,000 distinct CDR3 sequences, about 50% seen once. With 3 bases removed from V and 7 bases from J, the gap between germline ends came to 9 bases. CDR3 size: 11 residues. CDR1 is DFQATT, CDR2 SNEGSKA, per germline (reference sequence). The TCR originated in a woman aged 40 to 50 in good health. Sequencing input: blood. The rearrangement uses TRBV20-1 and TRBJ1-2; unclear D gene. The CDR3 DNA follows: TGCAGTGCTAGTCGTAACCCTGGCTACACCTTC. Its translation is CSASRNPGYTF.